These T cell receptor beta chains were read from a single sample in a study of cytomegalovirus exposure and HLA in healthy donors. Some clones are missing from TCRdb's copy, which holds only in-frame ones; the method was immunoSEQ multiplex PCR. The sample includes 100,000 to 150,000 clones, around 10% of them seen just once. Sequenced material: PBMCs. The receptor source for this set is a woman between 40 and 55 years old in good health and CMV-seropositive. CDR3s include the opening cysteine and the closing phenylalanine or tryptophan. The order of the fields is J gene, clone size, V gene, D gene, CDR3 DNA, CDR3 protein. D genes are given only for firm matches. The size of a clone is reported for some rows only, either as once, few or many, or as a class for expanded clones.

>TRBJ2-1|few|TRBV5-1|TRBD2
TGCGCCAGCAGCTTGGTGGCTAGCGGGGGCTACAATGAGCAGTTCTTC
CASSLVASGGYNEQFF
>TRBJ1-6|few|TRBV6-5|-
TGTGCCAGCAGTTACGACAGGAGCTCCTATAATTCACCCCTCCACTTT
CASSYDRSSYNSPLHF
>TRBJ1-1|-|TRBV15|-
TGTGCCACCAGCAGAGATAATGGGCCGGGGACTGAAGCTTTCTTT
CATSRDNGPGTEAFF
>TRBJ2-7|-|TRBV11-2|TRBD1
TGTGCCAGCAGCTTAGCGTTGTGGACAGGGACCCACTTC
CASSLALWTGTHF
>TRBJ2-5|-|TRBV7-2|TRBD2
TGTGCCAGCAGTTTAGTCGCAGTTGCGGGGGGCCTTTACTTC
CASSLVAVAGGLYF
>TRBJ2-2|few|TRBV7-9|TRBD2
TGTGCCAGCAGCCTTGCGGGAGGGAGCGGGGAGCTGTTTTTT
CASSLAGGSGELFF
>TRBJ1-2|few|TRBV6-1|-
TGTGCCAGCAGTGAACGAGGTCCCTATGGCTACACCTTC
CASSERGPYGYTF
>TRBJ2-5|-|TRBV9|-
TGTGCCAGCAGCCCCCGGACAGGAGGGATTGAGACCCAGTACTTC
CASSPRTGGIETQYF
>TRBJ1-5|many|TRBV18|-
TGTGCCAGCTCACTCAGAGATCCGGGACAACCCCAGGGAGCCCAGCATTTT
CASSLRDPGQPQGAQHF
>TRBJ2-2|few|TRBV5-1|TRBD2
TGCGCCAGCAGCTTGGCCCTACTAGCGGGGGCTAACACCGGGGAGCTGTTTTTT
CASSLALLAGANTGELFF
>TRBJ2-5|few|TRBV5-1|-
TGCGCCAGCAGCTTGCAGGGGACCGGGGAGACCCAGTACTTC
CASSLQGTGETQYF
>TRBJ1-1|few|TRBV11-1|-
TGTGCCAGCACCCCGACAGAGTTGAACACTGAAGCTTTCTTT
CASTPTELNTEAFF
>TRBJ1-2|few|TRBV5-1|-
TGCGCCAGCAGAATTGAGATCGCTAACTATGGCTACACCTTC
CASRIEIANYGYTF
>TRBJ2-7|-|TRBV5-6|TRBD1
TGTGCCAGCAGCCTGTGGACAGGGATCGAGCAGTACTTC
CASSLWTGIEQYF
>TRBJ1-2|few|TRBV2|-
TGTGCCAGCAGGGAGACGGGGTCCTATGGCTACACCTTC
CASRETGSYGYTF
>TRBJ1-2|-|TRBV5-5|-
TGTGCCAGCAGTCTCGGACACGGGAACTATGGCTACACCTTC
CASSLGHGNYGYTF
>TRBJ2-1|-|TRBV9|TRBD2
TGTGCCAGCAGCCTCACAGGTGCGGGGGGTTACAGTGAGCAGTTCTTC
CASSLTGAGGYSEQFF
>TRBJ2-7|-|TRBV11-2|TRBD1
TGTGCCAGCAGCTTAGATAGGACAGGGGCCTACTACGAGCAGTACTTC
CASSLDRTGAYYEQYF
>TRBJ1-1|few|TRBV6-6|-
TGTGCCAGCAGTTACACCTCGGGTCTGACTGAAGCTTTCTTT
CASSYTSGLTEAFF
>TRBJ1-4|few|TRBV10-1|TRBD1
TGCGCCAGCAGTGAGCTCGGGACAGGGGGGGAAAAACTGTTTTTT
CASSELGTGGEKLFF
>TRBJ1-1|few|TRBV6-5|-
TGTGCCAGCAGTTACGGCAGGACTTTCCCTGAAGCTTTCTTT
CASSYGRTFPEAFF
>TRBJ1-2|-|TRBV5-1|TRBD1
TGCGCCAGCAGCTTGGACGGACAGGGAAGTGGCTACACCTTC
CASSLDGQGSGYTF
>TRBJ1-4|few|TRBV6-5|-
TGTGCCAGCAGTTTGGGGCGACGGTATAATGAAAAACTGTTTTTT
CASSLGRRYNEKLFF
>TRBJ2-2|-|TRBV7-2|TRBD1
TGTGCCAGCAGCCTGAGGACAGGGGGTTTTACCGGGGAGCTGTTTTTT
CASSLRTGGFTGELFF
>TRBJ2-1|-|TRBV6-1|-
TGTGCCAGCAGTGAAGCGGGGGCTAATGAGCAGTTCTTC
CASSEAGANEQFF
>TRBJ2-6|few|TRBV5-1|-
TGCGCCAGCAGCTTGAACGCGAAGGGGGCCAACGTCCTGACTTTC
CASSLNAKGANVLTF
>TRBJ1-2|-|TRBV9|-
TGTGCCAGCAGCGTAGGACGGGGGGGGAACTATGGCTACACCTTC
CASSVGRGGNYGYTF
>TRBJ1-6|-|TRBV2|-
TGTGCCAGCAGTGACGCAGAGACATATAATTCACCCCTCCACTTT
CASSDAETYNSPLHF
>TRBJ2-3|-|TRBV4-1|-
TGCGCCAGCAGCCAAGACCCCGCGGGGCAGACCACTACAGATACGCAGTATTTT
CASSQDPAGQTTTDTQYF
>TRBJ2-3|-|TRBV2|TRBD2
TGTGCCAGCAGTGGGACTAGCCGCCTGACAGATACGCAGTATTTT
CASSGTSRLTDTQYF
>TRBJ2-7|-|TRBV19|-
TGTGCCAGTAGTAAGGACTGGCGGGAGCAGTACTTC
CASSKDWREQYF
>TRBJ1-5|few|TRBV2|TRBD1
TGTGCCAGCAGTGGGACGTTAGGGGGCTTCGGTCAGCCCCAGCATTTT
CASSGTLGGFGQPQHF
>TRBJ2-5|few|TRBV7-9|TRBD2
TGTGCCAGCAGCCCAGGACTAGCGGGGTTCCAGGAGACCCAGTACTTC
CASSPGLAGFQETQYF
>TRBJ1-2|-|TRBV5-6|-
TGTGCCAGCAGCTTGGCCACAGGGAAGGGAGGCTACACCTTC
CASSLATGKGGYTF
>TRBJ1-6|-|TRBV5-4|TRBD1
TGTGCCAGCAGCTGGGGGACAGGGGGCTCCTATAATTCACCCCTCCACTTT
CASSWGTGGSYNSPLHF